Only one count was recorded for the clone carrying this TCR beta chain. Its antigen is not known. This record belongs to a study of vaccination effects on CD4 cells after COVID-19. Study-level information: It was a median of 72 days after the second dose that post-vaccine samples were obtained.

Before any sequencing was done, the ViraFEST assay used viral peptide pools to expand antigen-specific CD4+ T cells. Culturing for 10 days preceded CD4+ T cell isolation. Subjects were given two BNT162b2 or mRNA-1273 vaccine doses. In culture with 10 IU/ml IL-2 and roughly 10 ug/ml peptides, PBMC were grown at around 1.8 million per well. Study-level results: Clones of infection and vaccine origin contracted markedly late after vaccination.

Sequencing was performed with immunoSEQ multiplex PCR; in TCRdb, only in-frame clones are kept and a portion is missing. Altogether roughly 23,000 clones are present, 65% to 80% being singletons, with the ten largest covering roughly 10%. The starting material was CD4+ T cells from PBMCs cultured with HCoV-NL63 spike peptides, obtained after COVID-19 vaccination. The TCR comes from a human donor who received a COVID-19 vaccine.

The CDR3 nucleotides are TGTGCCAGCAGCTTCGGACGGGATGGCTACACCTTC. Residues: CASSFGRDGYTF. The V call is TRBV5-4, the J call TRBJ1-2; D gene unclear. The CDR3 length is 12 residues. Germline V CDR1 and CDR2: SGHNT, YYREEE (reference sequence). Trimming stripped 2 bases from V and 6 bases from J, with 8 bases between.